This paragraph reports one T cell receptor beta chain. The V end lost 3 bases, the J end lost 3 bases, and 10 bases lay between the germline ends. The CDR3 extends over 14 amino acids. Germline V lookup: CDR1 SEHNR, CDR2 FQNEAQ (reference sequence). This sample was included in a study of blood T cell repertoires in COVID-19. For the study at large: Samples came from the United States, Italy and Spain, spanning acute and convalescent COVID-19. Sample material is recorded as cDNA or gDNA derived from T cells, B-cell-depleted T cells, or PBMCs.

Study processing details: Quantification of nucleated cells was approximated via reference gene primer amplification. Libraries were prepared by immunoSEQ multiplex PCR; TCRdb keeps only in-frame clonotypes and omits some of them. V, J and clone size derive from that table, while D and trimming were established from the DNA sequence. The sample holds about 74,000 clones, roughly 85% seen once. Material for sequencing was peripheral blood. The sequence derives from a man between 45 and 60 years old with acute or convalescent COVID-19. This chain uses TRBV7-9 with TRBJ2-3, with a weak D call TRBD2 (6 bases). CDR3 DNA sequence: TGTGCCAGCAGCTTTGGGAGGTCTACAGATACGCAGTATTTT. As protein: CASSFGRSTDTQYF.